The next 9 T cell receptor beta chains were all read from a single sample in a study of blood T cell repertoires in COVID-19. TCRdb's table, derived via immunoSEQ multiplex PCR, lists solely in-frame clones and lacks some. This repertoire shows 55,000 to 75,000 clones, about 80% found once; its top ten account for approximately 10%. Sequenced input: peripheral blood. Source of these receptors: a man older than 75 with COVID-19, enrolled during active disease.

The V call is TRBV19, the J call TRBJ2-1; no definite D call. The V end was cut by 3 bases, the J end by 4 bases, with 13 bases between. Germline loops: CDR1 LNHDA, CDR2 SQIVND (reference sequence). This CDR3 spans 15 amino acids. The CDR3 sequence is CASSILSPEYNEQFF. The CDR3 DNA follows: TGTGCCAGTAGTATTTTGAGTCCTGAGTACAATGAGCAGTTCTTC.

CDR3 sequence: CASSFPAQGGYTF. CDR3 bases: TGTGCCAGCAGTTTCCCGGCCCAGGGTGGCTACACCTTC. This chain links TRBV6-2 or TRBV6-3 with TRBJ1-2; TRBD1 is a possible D gene (5 bases). Per the germline V gene, CDR1 is MNHEY and CDR2 is SVGEGT. The CDR3 spans 13 residues. V was pared by 4 bases and J by 7 bases, with 13 bases between.

The chain uses TRBV7-3 and TRBJ1-1; 8 nucleotides line up with TRBD1. The V and J ends lost 4 bases and 1 base, in that order; junction bases with no gene match: 5. CDR3 length: 15 amino acids. CDR1 SGHTA and CDR2 FQGTGA come from the germline V gene. Here the CDR3 reads CASSSPGTGNTEAFF. DNA of the CDR3: TGTGCCAGCAGCTCGCCCGGGACAGGGAACACTGAAGCTTTCTTT.

This clone was detected only a few times. The rearrangement links TRBV11-3 to TRBJ2-1, with TRBD2 identical over 16 bases. Per germline, CDR1 SGHNT and CDR2 YENEEA. The CDR3 contains 19 residues. Trimming at V came to 4 bases and at J to 8 bases, leaving 14 bases not matched to a gene. In nucleotides, the CDR3 is TGTGCCAGCAGCTATAGTTTGCCGGGACTAGCGGGAGGGCCCCATGAGCAGTTCTTC. It yields the protein CASSYSLPGLAGGPHEQFF.

The genes are TRBV29-1 and TRBJ1-4; D is possibly TRBD1 (6 bases). The length of the CDR3 is 13 residues. Trimming removed 5 bases at V and 5 bases at J, with 12 bases between. CDR1 is SQVTM, CDR2 ANQGSEA, per germline. CDR3 nucleotide sequence: TGCAGCGTTACGTTTCAGGGGAATGAAAAACTGTTTTTT. As protein: CSVTFQGNEKLFF.

The rearrangement joins TRBV4-1 to TRBJ1-1; TRBD1 aligns across 7 bases. Germline values: CDR1 MGHRA, CDR2 YSYEKL. J gave up 6 bases and V 5 bases, and 6 bases lay outside the gene matches. The CDR3 spans 13 residues. The CDR3 DNA reads TGCGCCAGCAGCAGACAGGGACTTTCTGAAGCTTTCTTT. This encodes CASSRQGLSEAFF.

This clone appeared a single time. Other DNA sequences in the sample encode the same CDR3. This chain uses TRBV7-8 with TRBJ1-4; D perhaps matches TRBD1 (6 bases). CDR3 length: 12 residues. Trimming took off 5 bases at V and 8 bases at J, with 9 bases between the two ends. Germline values: CDR1 SGHVS, CDR2 FQNEAQ. The CDR3 DNA follows: TGTGCCAGCAGCCCCCAGGGGGAAAAACTGTTTTTT. This codes for CASSPQGEKLFF.

This clone was detected a few times. This chain uses TRBV2 with TRBJ1-1, with D hard to call. This CDR3 has 14 residues. Germline V gives CDR1 SNHLY, CDR2 FYNNEI. Trimming removed 7 bases from V and 6 bases from J, with 18 bases in between. The CDR3 spells CASTGVPTGAEAFF. In nucleotides, the CDR3 is TGTGCCAGCACTGGGGTCCCCACCGGGGCTGAAGCTTTCTTT. The full variable domain, completed using reference TRBV2 and TRBJ1-1, is EPEVTQTPSHQVTQMGQEVILRCVPISNHLYFYWYRQILGQKVEFLVSFYNNEISEKSEIFDDQFSVERPDGSNFTLKIRSTKLEDSAMYFCASTGVPTGAEAFFGQGTRLTVV.

The rearrangement links TRBV18 to TRBJ1-4; D unresolved. V was cut by 7 bases and J by 7 bases, with 13 bases left in between. Germline CDR1 reads KGHSH; CDR2 reads LQKENI. CDR3 size: 13 residues. The CDR3 region is CASFRGLGEKLFF. CDR3 DNA: TGTGCCAGCTTCAGAGGGCTTGGTGAAAAACTGTTTTTT.